This TCR beta chain is drawn from a study of cytomegalovirus exposure and HLA in healthy donors. General observations from the study: Specific recognition of CMV antigens was confirmed in vitro for a few chains (all CMV-associated).

Clones were read by immunoSEQ multiplex PCR, and TCRdb kept only the in-frame ones, dropping some. The table has 200,000 to 250,000 clones, about nine tenths seen once; the top ten hold about 2%. There are 14 residues in the CDR3. Per the germline V gene, CDR1 is SGHRS and CDR2 is YFSETQ. Remarks on this clone: Its target is not known. An end of the junction differs from the germline gene, which may be a read error.

The clonotype was recovered from a woman aged 18-29 years in good health and CMV-seropositive. Sequenced sample: PBMCs. The chain is built from TRBV5-1 and TRBJ1-2, with D uncertain. CDR3 nucleotide sequence: TGCGCCAGCAGATTGGGTTCTTTAGAGGATGGCTACACCTTC. This gives the protein CASRLGSLEDGYTF.